What follows are 10 T cell receptor beta chains derived from one specimen sequenced in a study of HIV-infected children after antiretroviral therapy interruption. Treatment: PENTA 11 planned treatment interruption arm or continuous ART arm. RNA-based 3' RACE libraries used unique molecular identifiers. TCRdb re-derived calls from the 3' RACE reads in MiXCR, one entry per CDR3 protein. Of about 46,000 distinct CDR3 sequences listed, approximately 4% are singletons. The sample consisted of CD45RA+ CD4+ T cells from PBMCs, pooled from several time points, taken from a donor given antiretroviral therapy, either interrupted or continuous. Subset meaning: naive CD4+ CD45RA+ CD45RO- T cells. These TCRs come from a pool of human donors with HIV.

V and J are TRBV20-1 and TRBJ1-3; a possible D gene is TRBD1 (5 bases). V lost 2 bases, J lost 2 bases, and 7 bases lay in between. The CDR3 spans 13 residues. The V gene's germline CDR1 is DFQATT and CDR2 SNEGSKA (reference sequence). CDR3 amino acids: CSARTGPGNTIYF. The CDR3, as DNA: TGCAGTGCTAGAACGGGGCCTGGAAACACCATATATTTT.

Ten or more counts support this clonotype. The genes are TRBV27 and TRBJ1-5; D is ambiguous. This CDR3 contains 13 residues. Per the germline V gene, CDR1 is MNHEY and CDR2 is SMNVEV (reference sequence). V lost 3 bases and J 2 bases, leaving 5 bases between the germline ends. CDR3 in amino acids: CASSFGRNQPQHF. The CDR3 DNA follows: TGTGCCAGCAGTTTCGGACGCAATCAGCCCCAGCATTTT.

The table lists this clonotype with many counts. The chain carries TRBV11-3 and TRBJ2-1, with D tentatively TRBD1 (6 bases). This CDR3 contains 15 residues. Germline V gene sequence: CDR1 SGHNT, CDR2 YENEEA. With 6 bases removed from V and 1 base from J, the gap between germline ends came to 13 bases. The CDR3 is CASSSQGLSYNEQFF. The CDR3 DNA reads as TGTGCCAGCAGTTCCCAGGGGTTATCCTACAATGAGCAGTTCTTC.

This clonotype occurred many times. The chain uses TRBV2 and TRBJ2-3, with TRBD2 matching over 7 bases. This CDR3 region has 14 residues. CDR1 and CDR2 from the germline V gene are SNHLY and FYNNEI. V was clipped by 7 bases and J by 6 bases; unmatched bases: 10. Written as DNA, the CDR3 is TGTGCCAGCACCTCCCTGACTAGCTCCGATACGCAGTATTTT. Residues: CASTSLTSSDTQYF. The variable domain in full, with the rest retrieved from reference TRBV2 and TRBJ2-3, is EPEVTQTPSHQVTQMGQEVILRCVPISNHLYFYWYRQILGQKVEFLVSFYNNEISEKSEIFDDQFSVERPDGSNFTLKIRSTKLEDSAMYFCASTSLTSSDTQYFGPGTRLTVL.

This clonotype was detected ten times or more. This chain uses TRBV6-1 with TRBJ2-2; D is perhaps TRBD2 (6 bases). Trimming left V 3 bases short and J 4 bases short, with 9 bases between. CDR3 length equals 14 residues. Germline V gene data show CDR1 as MNHNS and CDR2 as SASEGT. CDR3 nucleotide sequence: TGTGCCAGCAGTGAGGAGGGGTTCACCGGGGAGCTGTTTTTT. Translated: CASSEEGFTGELFF.

V is TRBV27 and J is TRBJ2-7; possibly TRBD1 for D (5 bases). Per the germline V gene, CDR1 is MNHEY and CDR2 is SMNVEV (reference sequence). Deletions cut 0 bases from V and 1 base from J, with 10 bases between. This CDR3 contains 15 residues. Here the CDR3 DNA reads TGTGCCAGCAGTTTATCAACAGGTTATTCCTACGAGCAGTACTTC. Protein product: CASSLSTGYSYEQYF.

This clonotype was recorded many times. This rearrangement joins TRBV5-5 to TRBJ2-2; 10 bases line up with TRBD1. J was trimmed by 7 bases and V by 3 bases; bases with no gene match: 9. The CDR3 loop spans 16 amino acids. CDR1 and CDR2 (germline): SGHKS, YYEKEE (reference sequence). The CDR3 sequence: CASSSAPGQGIGELFF. The DNA for the CDR3 is TGTGCCAGCAGCTCTGCCCCGGGACAGGGGATCGGGGAGCTGTTTTTT.

This rearrangement joins TRBV25-1 to TRBJ2-2; tentative D call: TRBD1 (5 bases). The length of the CDR3 is 15 residues. The V gene's germline CDR1 is MGHDK and CDR2 SYGVNS. V lost 4 bases to trimming and J lost 2 bases, with 11 bases between them. The CDR3 coding sequence is TGTGCCAGCAGTGGGACAACCCCAAACACCGGGGAGCTGTTTTTT. Translated, it gives CASSGTTPNTGELFF. Together with reference TRBV25-1 and TRBJ2-2, the CDR3 gives the full variable domain: EADIYQTPRYLVIGTGKKITLECSQTMGHDKMYWYQQDPGMELHLIHYSYGVNSTEKGDLSSESTVSRIRTEHFPLTLESARPSHTSQYLCASSGTTPNTGELFFGEGSRLTVL.

This chain links TRBV29-1 with TRBJ1-1; D is unclear. V gave up 4 bases and J gave up 6 bases, with 9 bases separating them. This CDR3 is built from 11 residues. Germline V gene sequence: CDR1 SQVTM, CDR2 ANQGSEA. In nucleotides, the CDR3 is TGCAGCGTTGGCGACGAGGCTGAAGCTTTCTTT. Residues: CSVGDEAEAFF.

This clonotype was detected ten times or more. V gene TRBV4-1 combines with J gene TRBJ2-7; a weak D match, TRBD2 (5 bases). CDR1 and CDR2 (germline): MGHRA, YSYEKL. The V gene lost 0 bases and the J gene lost 9 bases, with 12 bases spanning the gap. The CDR3 is 13 residues long. CDR3 amino acids: CASSQELEVMQYF. CDR3 DNA: TGCGCCAGCAGCCAAGAGTTGGAGGTAATGCAGTACTTC.